This T cell receptor beta chain originates from a study of cytomegalovirus exposure and HLA in healthy donors. Whole-study findings and limits: There were reportedly fewer N-insertions in an Asian-associated ancestry cluster than the roughly 670-donor mean, in a later analysis.

13 Jbeta primers and 60 Vbeta primers were used for the PCR. Assay: immunoSEQ multiplex PCR; the TCRdb copy retains only in-frame clones and omits some. The table includes some 130,000 clones, roughly four fifths detected once. CDR1 is SGHNT, CDR2 YENEEA, per germline. J gave up 5 bases and V 3 bases, and 4 bases lay outside the gene matches. The CDR3 extends over 16 amino acids. This clone was recorded a few times. Its antigen remains unidentified. The sequence derives from a woman in her forties or fifties in good health and CMV-seronegative. The chain links TRBV11-3 to TRBJ2-1; 13 bases match TRBD2. The sequenced material came from PBMCs. CDR3 in amino acids: CASSFSGTSGDNEQFF. The CDR3 nucleotides read TGTGCCAGCAGCTTCTCCGGGACTAGCGGGGACAATGAGCAGTTCTTC.